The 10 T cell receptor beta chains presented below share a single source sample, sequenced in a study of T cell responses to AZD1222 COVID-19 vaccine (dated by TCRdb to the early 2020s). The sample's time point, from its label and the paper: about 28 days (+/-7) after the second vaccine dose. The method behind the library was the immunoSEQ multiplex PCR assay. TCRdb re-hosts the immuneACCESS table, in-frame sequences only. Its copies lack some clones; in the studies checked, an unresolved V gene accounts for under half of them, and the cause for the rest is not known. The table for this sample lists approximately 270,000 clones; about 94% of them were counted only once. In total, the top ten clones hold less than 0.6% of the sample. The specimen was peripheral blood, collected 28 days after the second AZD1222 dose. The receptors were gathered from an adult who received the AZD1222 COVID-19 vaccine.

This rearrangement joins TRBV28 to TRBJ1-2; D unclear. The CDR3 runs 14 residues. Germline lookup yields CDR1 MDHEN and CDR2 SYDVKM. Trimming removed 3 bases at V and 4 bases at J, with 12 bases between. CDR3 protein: CASSLDQSFYGYTF. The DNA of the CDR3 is TGTGCCAGCAGTTTGGACCAGTCCTTCTATGGCTACACCTTC.

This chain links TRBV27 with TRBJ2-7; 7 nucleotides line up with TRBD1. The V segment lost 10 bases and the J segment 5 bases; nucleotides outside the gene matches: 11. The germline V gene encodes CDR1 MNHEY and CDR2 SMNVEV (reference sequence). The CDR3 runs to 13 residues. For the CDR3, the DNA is TGTGCCACCCTGACAGGGCCCCACGACGAGCAGTACTTC. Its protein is CATLTGPHDEQYF.

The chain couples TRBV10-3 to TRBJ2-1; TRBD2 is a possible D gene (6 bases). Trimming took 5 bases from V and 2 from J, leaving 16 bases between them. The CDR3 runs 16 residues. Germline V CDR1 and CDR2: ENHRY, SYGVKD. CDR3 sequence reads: CAISNPRDSAYNEQFF. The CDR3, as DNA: TGTGCCATCAGTAACCCCCGGGACTCTGCCTACAATGAGCAGTTCTTC.

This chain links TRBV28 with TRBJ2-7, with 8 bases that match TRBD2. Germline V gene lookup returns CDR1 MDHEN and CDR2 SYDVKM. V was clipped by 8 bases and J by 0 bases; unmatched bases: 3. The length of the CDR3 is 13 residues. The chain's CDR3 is CASHGTSSYEQYF. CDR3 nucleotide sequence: TGTGCCAGCCACGGGACTAGCTCCTACGAGCAGTACTTC.

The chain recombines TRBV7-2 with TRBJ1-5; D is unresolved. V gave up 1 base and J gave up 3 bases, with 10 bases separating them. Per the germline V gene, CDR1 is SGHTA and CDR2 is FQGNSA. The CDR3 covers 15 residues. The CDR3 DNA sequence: TGTGCCAGCAGCTTAGAGAGCAGCTACAATCAGCCCCAGCATTTT. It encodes CASSLESSYNQPQHF.

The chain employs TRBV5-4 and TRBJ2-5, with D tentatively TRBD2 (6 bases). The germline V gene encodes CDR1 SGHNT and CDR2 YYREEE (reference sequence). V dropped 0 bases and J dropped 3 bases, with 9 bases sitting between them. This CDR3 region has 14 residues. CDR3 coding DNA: TGTGCCAGCAGCTTGGTGGCTAGCGAAGAGACCCAGTACTTC. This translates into CASSLVASEETQYF.

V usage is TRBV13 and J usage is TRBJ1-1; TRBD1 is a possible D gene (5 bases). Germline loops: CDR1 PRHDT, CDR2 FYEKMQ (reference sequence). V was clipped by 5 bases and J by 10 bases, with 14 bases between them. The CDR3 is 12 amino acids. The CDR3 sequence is CASSGTPRRAFF. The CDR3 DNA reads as TGTGCCAGCAGCGGGACCCCAAGAAGAGCTTTCTTT.

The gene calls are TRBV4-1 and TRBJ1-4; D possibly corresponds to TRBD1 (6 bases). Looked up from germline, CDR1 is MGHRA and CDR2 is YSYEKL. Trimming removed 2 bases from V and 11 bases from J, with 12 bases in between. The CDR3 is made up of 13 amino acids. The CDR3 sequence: CASSQFTGYKLFF. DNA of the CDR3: TGCGCCAGCAGCCAATTCACAGGGTACAAACTGTTTTTT.

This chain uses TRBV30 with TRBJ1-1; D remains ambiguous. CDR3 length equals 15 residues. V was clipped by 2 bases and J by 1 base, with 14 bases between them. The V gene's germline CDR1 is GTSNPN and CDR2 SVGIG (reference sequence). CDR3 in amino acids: CAWSNWWNPNTEAFF. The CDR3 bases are TGTGCCTGGAGTAATTGGTGGAACCCGAACACTGAAGCTTTCTTT.

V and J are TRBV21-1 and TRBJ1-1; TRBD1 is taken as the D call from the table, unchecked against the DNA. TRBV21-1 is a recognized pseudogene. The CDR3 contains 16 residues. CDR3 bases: TGTGCCAGCAGCCCCGCCGACAGGGGGCCGAACACTGAAGCTTTCTTT. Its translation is CASSPADRGPNTEAFF.